The 25 T cell receptor beta chains given below trace back to one sample, sequenced in a study of cytomegalovirus exposure and HLA in healthy donors (dated by TCRdb to the late 2010s). Libraries were constructed by the immunoSEQ multiplex PCR assay. The multiplex PCR relied on a mix of 60 forward primers for TCR Vbeta segments and 13 reverse primers for TCR Jbeta segments. TCRdb stores this immuneACCESS table with in-frame sequences only. Part of the clones is absent; in the studies checked, under half of the shortfall reflects unresolved V genes, and no reason is known for the rest. Here the sample has about 110,000 clones; approximately 78% occur a single time. Of the sample, around 1.3% is held by the ten largest clones. The sequenced sample consisted of PBMCs. The receptors stem from a woman in her 30s in good health and CMV-seronegative.

V and J are TRBV13 and TRBJ1-2; the match to TRBD1 covers 9 bases. The ends lost 5 bases at V and 6 bases at J; junction bases unmatched: 4. CDR1 PRHDT and CDR2 FYEKMQ come from the germline V gene (reference sequence). The CDR3 extends over 13 amino acids. The CDR3: CASSRQGGNGYTF. The CDR3 coding sequence is TGTGCCAGCAGCCGACAGGGGGGCAATGGCTACACCTTC.

The chain uses TRBV4-2 and TRBJ2-5; the match to TRBD1 covers 9 bases. Germline loops: CDR1 LGHNA, CDR2 YNFKEQ. CDR3 length: 15 residues. V shed 6 bases, J shed 5 bases, and the junction held 10 bases outside the gene matches. DNA of the CDR3: TGTGCCAGCAGTCCGGAACAGGGGGCTCTGGAGACCCAGTACTTC. This translates into CASSPEQGALETQYF.

The genes are TRBV7-3 and TRBJ2-1, with 7 bases matching TRBD1. The V and J ends lost 6 bases and 3 bases, in that order; junction bases with no gene match: 2. Germline CDR1 reads SGHTA; CDR2 reads FQGTGA. The CDR3 is made up of 13 amino acids. CDR3 DNA: TGTGCCAGCAGTCGGACAGGCTACAATGAGCAGTTCTTC. This translates into CASSRTGYNEQFF.

The chain links TRBV18 to TRBJ1-4; TRBD1 is a possible D gene (5 bases). The V end was cut by 4 bases, the J end by 5 bases, with 11 bases between. The CDR3 totals 14 residues. From germline, CDR1 is KGHSH and CDR2 LQKENI. The CDR3 reads CASSQGLGNEKLFF. The CDR3 nucleotides read TGTGCCAGCTCACAGGGACTCGGAAATGAAAAACTGTTTTTT.

The chain recombines TRBV18 with TRBJ2-4; D is ambiguous. The CDR3 length is 15 residues. Per germline, CDR1 KGHSH and CDR2 LQKENI. V was shortened by 0 bases and J by 0 bases, with 6 bases between the two germline ends. Here the CDR3 DNA reads TGTGCCAGCTCACCACCAGAACTAGCCAAAAACATTCAGTACTTC. Residues: CASSPPELAKNIQYF.

This clone appeared a single time. The chain combines TRBV7-3 with TRBJ2-1; 8 nucleotides agree with TRBD2. The CDR3 length is 15 residues. The germline CDR1 and CDR2 sequences are SGHTA and FQGTGA. The junction had 5 bases not matched to a gene; V was cut back by 5 bases and J by 2 bases. CDR3 sequence (DNA): TGTGCCAGCAGCGATAGCGGGGCCCCCTACAATGAGCAGTTCTTC. Its translation is CASSDSGAPYNEQFF.

CDR3 loop: CASSLVAGILNEQFF. The CDR3, as DNA: TGCGCCAGCAGCTTGGTAGCGGGAATTCTGAATGAGCAGTTCTTC. The chain is built from TRBV5-1 and TRBJ2-1, with 8 bases lining up with TRBD2. Germline lookup yields CDR1 SGHRS and CDR2 YFSETQ. The V and J ends lost 0 bases and 7 bases, in that order; junction bases with no gene match: 6. CDR3 length equals 15 residues. The full variable domain, completed using reference TRBV5-1 and TRBJ2-1, is KAGVTQTPRYLIKTRGQQVTLSCSPISGHRSVSWYQQTPGQGLQFLFEYFSETQRNKGNFPGRFSGRQFSNSRSEMNVSTLELGDSALYLCASSLVAGILNEQFFGPGTRLTVL.

This chain uses TRBV12-2 with TRBJ1-5; the table assigns TRBD1, which was not confirmed against the DNA. TRBV12-2 is an annotated pseudogene. The CDR3 totals 17 residues. The CDR3 DNA reads as TGTGCAAGTCGCTTAGTTACGGAGGACAGGGTGGATCAGCCCCAGCATTTT. Its translation is CASRLVTEDRVDQPQHF.

The rearrangement links TRBV29-1 to TRBJ2-1; D call uncertain. CDR3 length equals 12 residues. The V end was cut by 3 bases, the J end by 2 bases, with 5 bases between. Germline CDR1 SQVTM, CDR2 ANQGSEA. The CDR3 sequence is CSVEATYNEQFF. For the CDR3, the DNA is TGCAGCGTTGAGGCCACCTACAATGAGCAGTTCTTC.

The rearrangement links TRBV15 to TRBJ2-3; TRBD1 matches at 11 bases. J lost 7 bases, V lost 1 base, and 4 bases had no gene match. Per the germline V gene, CDR1 is LNHNV and CDR2 is YYDKDF (reference sequence). CDR3 length: 15 residues. In DNA form, the CDR3 reads TGTGCCACCAGCAGAGGGGACAGGGGGGGAAATACGCAGTATTTT. Protein: CATSRGDRGGNTQYF. Full variable domain (missing parts from reference TRBV15 and TRBJ2-3): DAMVIQNPRYQVTQFGKPVTLSCSQTLNHNVMYWYQQKSSQAPKLLFHYYDKDFNNEADTPDNFQSRRPNTSFCFLDIRSPGLGDTAMYLCATSRGDRGGNTQYFGPGTRLTVL.

This clone has just one count. The CDR3 nucleotides are TGCAGCGCCGGTCGTGATAGCGGGATTAGTAATGAGCAGTTCTTC. Translation gives CSAGRDSGISNEQFF. V is TRBV29-1 and J is TRBJ2-1; TRBD2 agrees at 8 bases. CDR1 and CDR2 from the germline V gene are SQVTM and ANQGSEA. V lost 7 bases and J lost 7; bases outside the gene matches: 15. This CDR3 has 15 amino acids.

Worth noting for this clone: Different DNA sequences within this sample yield the same CDR3. The chain employs TRBV28 and TRBJ1-4; the D is unclear. Trimming took 5 bases from V and 5 from J, leaving 6 bases between them. The CDR3 is 12 amino acids. Germline loops: CDR1 MDHEN, CDR2 SYDVKM. The CDR3 sequence: CASSLPNEKLFF. The CDR3 DNA sequence: TGTGCCAGCAGTCTCCCCAATGAAAAACTGTTTTTT.

This chain links TRBV27 with TRBJ2-7, with 7 bases fitting TRBD2. Germline CDR1 MNHEY, CDR2 SMNVEV (reference sequence). Germline trimming cut 10 bases from V and 6 bases from J; bases unmatched to any gene: 15. The CDR3 has 14 amino acids. The CDR3 spells CATGFQGGPGEQYF. The CDR3, as DNA: TGTGCCACCGGATTTCAGGGAGGGCCGGGCGAGCAGTACTTC.

The rearrangement uses TRBV7-9 and TRBJ1-1; perhaps TRBD1 as D (5 bases). Trimming removed 2 bases from V and 0 bases from J, with 10 bases in between. The germline CDR1 and CDR2 sequences are SEHNR and FQNEAQ (reference sequence). The CDR3 runs 15 residues. CDR3 region: CASSLSGRVNTEAFF. In DNA form, the CDR3 reads TGTGCCAGCAGCTTATCTGGCAGGGTGAACACTGAAGCTTTCTTT. The whole variable domain, filled in from reference TRBV7-9 and TRBJ1-1, reads DTGVSQNPRHKITKRGQNVTFRCDPISEHNRLYWYRQTLGQGPEFLTYFQNEAQLEKSRLLSDRFSAERPKGSFSTLEIQRTEQGDSAMYLCASSLSGRVNTEAFFGQGTRLTVV.

This clone was observed once. This chain joins TRBV6-5 and TRBJ1-1; D may be TRBD1 (5 bases). Trimming removed 6 bases at V and 5 bases at J, with 10 bases between. This CDR3 is built from 12 residues. From germline, CDR1 is MNHEY and CDR2 SVGAGI. CDR3 loop: CASRFRGTEAFF. DNA of the CDR3: TGTGCCAGCAGATTCCGGGGGACTGAAGCTTTCTTT.

This clone was recorded only once. The chain employs TRBV19 and TRBJ2-3; D is unclear. Germline-derived CDR1 and CDR2 are LNHDA and SQIVND (reference sequence). CDR3 size: 14 residues. V lost 3 bases to trimming and J lost 2 bases, with 9 bases between them. The CDR3 loop reads CASSISVNTDTQYF. In DNA, the CDR3 is TGTGCCAGTAGTATTTCAGTTAACACAGATACGCAGTATTTT.

This chain links TRBV6-1 with TRBJ2-3; 9 bases align to TRBD1. Per germline, CDR1 MNHNS and CDR2 SASEGT. The CDR3 sequence is 14 residues long. Losses at the gene ends were 5 bases for V and 4 bases for J; bases not matched to a gene: 4. The CDR3 nucleotides read TGTGCCAGCAGTCCGGGACAGGGCGCAGATACGCAGTATTTT. This encodes CASSPGQGADTQYF.

This chain connects TRBV28 to TRBJ1-1; 8 positions match TRBD1. The CDR3 totals 14 residues. V lost 5 bases, J lost 1 base, and 3 bases stayed unmatched. The germline CDR1 and CDR2 sequences are MDHEN and SYDVKM. CDR3 sequence reads: CASSGDRPNTEAFF. Written as DNA, the CDR3 is TGTGCCAGCAGTGGGGACAGGCCGAACACTGAAGCTTTCTTT.

The rearrangement links TRBV19 to TRBJ2-1; possibly TRBD1 for D (6 bases). Trimming pared 6 bases from V and 7 bases from J, leaving 16 bases between. The CDR3 is made up of 14 amino acids. Germline CDR1 LNHDA, CDR2 SQIVND (reference sequence). CDR3 residues: CASSPLQGPNEQFF. In DNA, the CDR3 is TGTGCCAGTAGCCCGTTACAGGGCCCGAATGAGCAGTTCTTC.

The chain joins TRBV9 to TRBJ2-5, with TRBD2 matching 8 bases. Trimming took 3 bases from V and 4 from J; bases not matched to a gene: 5. This CDR3 has 14 residues. CDR1 is SGDLS, CDR2 YYNGEE, per germline. The CDR3 bases are TGTGCCAGCAGCGCCGAGCGGGGGCTAGAGACCCAGTACTTC. This gives the protein CASSAERGLETQYF.

This chain links TRBV4-1 with TRBJ2-7, with a tentative D call TRBD2 (7 bases). This CDR3 contains 14 residues. Trimming shortened V by 1 base and J by 3 bases, and 10 bases separated the two germline ends. In germline, CDR1 is MGHRA, CDR2 YSYEKL. The CDR3 nucleotides read TGCGCCAGCAGCCAAGGGGAGGGGGGCTACGAGCAGTACTTC. It encodes CASSQGEGGYEQYF.

This clone has more than one count but fewer than ten. This chain joins TRBV7-8 and TRBJ2-6, with 8 bases identical to TRBD1. Germline lookup yields CDR1 SGHVS and CDR2 FQNEAQ. The CDR3 is 16 amino acids. The V and J ends lost 6 bases and 0 bases, in that order; junction bases with no gene match: 4. In DNA, the CDR3 is TGTGCCAGCAGGGAAACAGGGGGCTCTGGGGCCAACGTCCTGACTTTC. The encoded protein is CASRETGGSGANVLTF.

Notes on this clone: This specimen includes other DNA sequences encoding the same CDR3. The gene calls are TRBV5-1 and TRBJ2-3; D is ambiguous. This CDR3 is 14 amino acids long. CDR1 and CDR2 from the germline V gene are SGHRS and YFSETQ. Deletions cut 4 bases from V and 0 bases from J, with 9 bases between. This CDR3 is CASSQDSSTDTQYF. CDR3 DNA: TGCGCCAGCAGCCAAGACTCTAGCACAGATACGCAGTATTTT. Drawing the rest from reference TRBV5-1 and TRBJ2-3, the complete variable domain is KAGVTQTPRYLIKTRGQQVTLSCSPISGHRSVSWYQQTPGQGLQFLFEYFSETQRNKGNFPGRFSGRQFSNSRSEMNVSTLELGDSALYLCASSQDSSTDTQYFGPGTRLTVL.

This clone was observed a handful of times. The chain links TRBV6-1 to TRBJ1-3, with D maybe TRBD1 (5 bases). CDR1 MNHNS and CDR2 SASEGT come from the germline V gene. The CDR3 spans 10 residues. CDR3 loop: CVSRGSTIYF. The CDR3 DNA reads TGTGTCTCCCGGGGGAGCACCATATATTTT.

The V gene is TRBV28, the J gene TRBJ1-2; 7 bases agree with TRBD1. CDR1 and CDR2 from the germline V gene are MDHEN and SYDVKM. CDR3 length: 15 amino acids. V shed 3 bases, J shed 2 bases, and the junction held 6 bases outside the gene matches. CDR3 bases: TGTGCCAGCAGTTTCCCATCGACAGGGAACTATGGCTACACCTTC. This translates into CASSFPSTGNYGYTF.